Sequencing of this TCR beta chain was carried out in a study of OX40 agonist ivuxolimab in advanced cancers. Looking at the study overall: Administration of intravenous ivuxolimab to patients occurred every 2 weeks at 0.01 to 10 mg/kg. Whole-study results and caveats: At doses 0.1 to 3.0 mg/kg, CD4+ and CD8+ clones expanded.

The CDR3 length is 13 residues. Germline lookup yields CDR1 MNHEY and CDR2 SMNVEV (reference sequence). V shed 8 bases and J shed 5 bases, with 13 bases lying between them. The protocol was immunoSEQ multiplex PCR, while the TCRdb copy is restricted to in-frame clones and leaves out a portion. The repertoire holds about 26,000 clones, with about 88% as singletons. As to this clone: Its target is not known.

The specimen was CD4+ or CD8+ T cells sorted from blood, collected in a trial of the OX40 agonist ivuxolimab. This TCR came from an adult with an advanced solid tumor such as melanoma, head and neck, liver or kidney cancer. The chain links TRBV27 to TRBJ1-5; D remains unclear. CDR3 DNA sequence: TGTGCCAGCGGGTCCCTAGGACATCAGCCCCAGCATTTT. Encoded protein: CASGSLGHQPQHF.